This T cell receptor beta chain was found in a study of identifying expanded T cells in peripheral blood. During the collection period, no donor immune events like infections were recorded. Profiled with immunoSEQ multiplex PCR; TCRdb holds only in-frame clones, not every one. The sample shows about 130,000 clones, around 88% of them seen only once. Trimming cost V 2 bases and J 4 bases, with 13 bases left between them. This CDR3 contains 15 residues. Germline values: CDR1 MGHRA, CDR2 YSYEKL. The sample consisted of blood. V usage is TRBV4-1 and J usage is TRBJ2-3; no reliable D call. This clonotype originated in a person aged 18-69 years in good health. CDR3 nucleotides: TGCGCCAGCAGCCAAACGTATGCGGCTCCAGATACGCAGTATTTT. Its protein product is CASSQTYAAPDTQYF.